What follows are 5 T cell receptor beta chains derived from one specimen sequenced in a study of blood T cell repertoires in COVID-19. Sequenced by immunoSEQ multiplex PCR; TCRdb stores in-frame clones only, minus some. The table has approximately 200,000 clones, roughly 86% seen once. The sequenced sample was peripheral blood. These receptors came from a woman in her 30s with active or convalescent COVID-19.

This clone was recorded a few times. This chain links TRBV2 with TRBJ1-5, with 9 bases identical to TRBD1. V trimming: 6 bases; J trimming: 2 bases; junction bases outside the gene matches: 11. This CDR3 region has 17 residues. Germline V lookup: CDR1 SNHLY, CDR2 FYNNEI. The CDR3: CASRLGQGGVGNQPQHF. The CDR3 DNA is TGTGCCAGCAGATTGGGACAGGGCGGTGTTGGCAATCAGCCCCAGCATTTT.

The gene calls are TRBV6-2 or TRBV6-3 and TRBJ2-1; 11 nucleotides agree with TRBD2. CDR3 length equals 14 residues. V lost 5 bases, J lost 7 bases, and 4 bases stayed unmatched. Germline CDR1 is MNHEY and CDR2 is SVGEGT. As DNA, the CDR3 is TGTGCCAGCAGTACGACTAGCGGGGCGAATGAGCAGTTCTTC. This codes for CASSTTSGANEQFF.

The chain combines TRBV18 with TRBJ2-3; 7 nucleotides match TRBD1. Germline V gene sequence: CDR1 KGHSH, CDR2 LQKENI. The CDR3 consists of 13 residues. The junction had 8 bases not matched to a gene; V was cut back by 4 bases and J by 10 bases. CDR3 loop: CASSQNRDSAQYF. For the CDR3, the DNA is TGTGCCAGCTCACAAAACCGGGACAGCGCGCAGTATTTT.

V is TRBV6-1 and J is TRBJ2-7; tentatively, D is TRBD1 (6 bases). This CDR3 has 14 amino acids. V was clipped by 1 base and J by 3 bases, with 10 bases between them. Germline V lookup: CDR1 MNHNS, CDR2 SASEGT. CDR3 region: CASSEEGHYYEQYF. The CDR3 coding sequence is TGTGCCAGCAGTGAAGAGGGACACTACTACGAGCAGTACTTC.

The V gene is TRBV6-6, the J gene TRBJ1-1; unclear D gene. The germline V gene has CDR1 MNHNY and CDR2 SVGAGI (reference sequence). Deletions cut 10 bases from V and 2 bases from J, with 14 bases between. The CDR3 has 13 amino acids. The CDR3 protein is CATQIGFNTEAFF. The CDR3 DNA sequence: TGTGCCACCCAGATCGGGTTCAACACTGAAGCTTTCTTT.